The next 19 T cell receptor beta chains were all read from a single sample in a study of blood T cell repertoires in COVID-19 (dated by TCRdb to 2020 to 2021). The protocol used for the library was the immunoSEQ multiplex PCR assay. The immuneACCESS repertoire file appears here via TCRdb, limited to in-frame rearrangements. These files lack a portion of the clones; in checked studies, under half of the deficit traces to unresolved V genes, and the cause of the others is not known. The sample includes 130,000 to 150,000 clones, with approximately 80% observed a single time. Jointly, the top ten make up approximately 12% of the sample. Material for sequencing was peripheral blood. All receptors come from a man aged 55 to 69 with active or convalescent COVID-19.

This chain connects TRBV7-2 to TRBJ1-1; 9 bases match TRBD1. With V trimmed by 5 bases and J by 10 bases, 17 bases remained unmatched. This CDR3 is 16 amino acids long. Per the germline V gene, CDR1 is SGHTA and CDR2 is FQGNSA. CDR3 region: CASSPRDREVLAGAFF. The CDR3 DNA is TGTGCCAGCAGCCCCCGGGACAGGGAAGTTTTAGCTGGAGCTTTCTTT.

The CDR3 sequence is CASSLSSRVQPQHF. CDR3 in DNA: TGTGCCAGCAGCCTCAGCAGCAGGGTTCAGCCCCAGCATTTT. V gene TRBV6-2 or TRBV6-3 combines with J gene TRBJ1-5; perhaps TRBD1 as D (5 bases). This CDR3 comprises 14 residues. Deletions cut 6 bases from V and 6 bases from J, with 15 bases between. Germline CDR1 MNHEY, CDR2 SVGEGT.

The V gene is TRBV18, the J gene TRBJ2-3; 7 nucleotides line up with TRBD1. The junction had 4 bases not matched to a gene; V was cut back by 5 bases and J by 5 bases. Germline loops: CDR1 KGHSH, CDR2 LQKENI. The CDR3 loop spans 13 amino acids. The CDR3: CASSIRQGDTQYF. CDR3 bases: TGTGCCAGCTCAATCCGACAGGGAGATACGCAGTATTTT.

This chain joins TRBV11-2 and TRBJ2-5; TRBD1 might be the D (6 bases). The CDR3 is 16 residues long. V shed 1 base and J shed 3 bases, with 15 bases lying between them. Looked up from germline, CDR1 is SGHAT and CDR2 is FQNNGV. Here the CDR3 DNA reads TGTGCCAGCAGCTTAGGGGTACAGGGTGTTAAAGAGACCCAGTACTTC. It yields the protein CASSLGVQGVKETQYF.

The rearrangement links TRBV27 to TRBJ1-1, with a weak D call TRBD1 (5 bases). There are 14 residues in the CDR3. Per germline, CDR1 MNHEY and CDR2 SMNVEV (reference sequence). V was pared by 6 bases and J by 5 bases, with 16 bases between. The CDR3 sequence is CASSIGTGGTEAFF. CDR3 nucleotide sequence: TGTGCCAGCAGCATAGGGACGGGAGGGACTGAAGCTTTCTTT.

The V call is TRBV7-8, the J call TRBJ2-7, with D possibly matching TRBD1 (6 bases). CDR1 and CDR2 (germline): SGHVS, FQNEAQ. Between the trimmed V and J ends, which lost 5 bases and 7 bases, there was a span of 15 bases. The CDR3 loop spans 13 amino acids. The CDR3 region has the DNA TGTGCCAGCAGCGGGGTTATTCAGGGGGAGCAGTACTTC. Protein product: CASSGVIQGEQYF.

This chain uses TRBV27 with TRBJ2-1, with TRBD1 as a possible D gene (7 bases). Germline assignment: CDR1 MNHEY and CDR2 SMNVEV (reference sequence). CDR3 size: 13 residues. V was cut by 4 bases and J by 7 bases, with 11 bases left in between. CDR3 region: CASSSQGGNEQFF. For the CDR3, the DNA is TGTGCCAGCAGTTCCCAGGGGGGAAATGAGCAGTTCTTC.

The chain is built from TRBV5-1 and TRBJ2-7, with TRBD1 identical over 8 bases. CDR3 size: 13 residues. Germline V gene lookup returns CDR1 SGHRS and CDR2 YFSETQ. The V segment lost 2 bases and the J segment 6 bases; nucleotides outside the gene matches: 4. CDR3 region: CASSLLTGGEQYF. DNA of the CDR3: TGCGCCAGCAGCTTACTAACAGGGGGCGAGCAGTACTTC.

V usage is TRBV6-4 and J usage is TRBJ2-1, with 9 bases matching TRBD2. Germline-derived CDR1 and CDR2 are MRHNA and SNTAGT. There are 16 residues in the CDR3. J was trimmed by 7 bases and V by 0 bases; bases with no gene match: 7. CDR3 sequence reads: CASSDSNPSGINEQFF. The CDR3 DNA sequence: TGTGCCAGCAGTGACTCGAATCCTAGCGGGATAAATGAGCAGTTCTTC.

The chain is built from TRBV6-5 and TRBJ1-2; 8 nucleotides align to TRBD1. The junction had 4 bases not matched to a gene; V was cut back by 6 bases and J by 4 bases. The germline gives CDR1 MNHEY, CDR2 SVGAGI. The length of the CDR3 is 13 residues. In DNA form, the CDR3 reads TGTGCCAGCAGCATAGGACAGGGCTATGGCTACACCTTC. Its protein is CASSIGQGYGYTF.

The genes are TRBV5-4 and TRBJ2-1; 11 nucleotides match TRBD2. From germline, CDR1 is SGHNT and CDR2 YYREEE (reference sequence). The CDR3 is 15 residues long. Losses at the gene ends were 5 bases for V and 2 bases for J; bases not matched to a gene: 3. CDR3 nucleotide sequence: TGTGCCAGCAGTTCGGGACTAGCGGCCTACAATGAGCAGTTCTTC. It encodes CASSSGLAAYNEQFF.

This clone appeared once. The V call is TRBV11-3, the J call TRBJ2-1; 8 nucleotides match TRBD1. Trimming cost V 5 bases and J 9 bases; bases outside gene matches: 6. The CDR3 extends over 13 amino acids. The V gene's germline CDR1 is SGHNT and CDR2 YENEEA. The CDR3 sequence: CASSVRQGPEQFF. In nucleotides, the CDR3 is TGTGCCAGCAGCGTCCGACAGGGGCCTGAGCAGTTCTTC.

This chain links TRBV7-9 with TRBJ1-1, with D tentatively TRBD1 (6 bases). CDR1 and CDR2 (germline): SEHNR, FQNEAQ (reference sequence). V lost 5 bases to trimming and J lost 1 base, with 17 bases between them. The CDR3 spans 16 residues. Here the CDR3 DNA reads TGTGCCAGCAGCCCATCGACAGGCTACGGGAACACTGAAGCTTTCTTT. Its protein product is CASSPSTGYGNTEAFF.

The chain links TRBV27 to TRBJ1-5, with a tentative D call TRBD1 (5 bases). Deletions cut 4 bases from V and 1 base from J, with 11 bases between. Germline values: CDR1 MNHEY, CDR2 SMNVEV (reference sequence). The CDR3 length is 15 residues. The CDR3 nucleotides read TGTGCCAGCAGTTCAGGGTGGGCGAGCAATCAGCCCCAGCATTTT. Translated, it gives CASSSGWASNQPQHF.

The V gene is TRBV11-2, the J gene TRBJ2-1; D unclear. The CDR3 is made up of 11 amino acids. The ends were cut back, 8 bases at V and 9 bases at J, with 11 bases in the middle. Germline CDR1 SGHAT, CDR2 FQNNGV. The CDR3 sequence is CASSSPGEQFF. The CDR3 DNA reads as TGTGCCAGCTCCTCCCCAGGTGAGCAGTTCTTC.

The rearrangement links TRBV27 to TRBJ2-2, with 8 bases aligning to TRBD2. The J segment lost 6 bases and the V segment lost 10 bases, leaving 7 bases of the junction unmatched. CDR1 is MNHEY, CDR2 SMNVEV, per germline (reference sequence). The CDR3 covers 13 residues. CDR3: CATSPGGSGELFF. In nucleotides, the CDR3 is TGTGCCACCTCCCCGGGGGGGTCCGGGGAGCTGTTTTTT.

CDR3 nucleotides: TGTGCCAGCAGTCCACCCGTGGGGGGGCTCGGGAATGAGCAGTTCTTC. The encoded protein is CASSPPVGGLGNEQFF. This chain joins TRBV28 and TRBJ2-1, with a possible D match to TRBD2 (7 bases). Trimming pared 5 bases from V and 7 bases from J, leaving 21 bases between. From germline, CDR1 is MDHEN and CDR2 SYDVKM. This CDR3 spans 16 amino acids. Full variable domain (rest looked up from reference TRBV28 and TRBJ2-1): DVKVTQSSRYLVKRTGEKVFLECVQDMDHENMFWYRQDPGLGLRLIYFSYDVKMKEKGDIPEGYSVSREKKERFSLILESASTNQTSMYLCASSPPVGGLGNEQFFGPGTRLTVL.

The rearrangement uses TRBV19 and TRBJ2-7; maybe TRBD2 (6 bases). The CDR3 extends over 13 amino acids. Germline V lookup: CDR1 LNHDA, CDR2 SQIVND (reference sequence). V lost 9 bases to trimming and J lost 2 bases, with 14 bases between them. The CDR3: CASQGGAAYEQYF. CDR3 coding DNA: TGTGCCAGCCAGGGAGGTGCTGCCTACGAGCAGTACTTC.

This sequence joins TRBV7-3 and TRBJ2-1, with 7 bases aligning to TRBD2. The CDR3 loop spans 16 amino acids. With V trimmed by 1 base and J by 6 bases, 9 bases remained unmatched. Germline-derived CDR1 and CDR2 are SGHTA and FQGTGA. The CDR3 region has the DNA TGTGCCAGCAGCTTAAACCCAACGGGGGGTCGCAATGAGCAGTTCTTC. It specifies CASSLNPTGGRNEQFF.